The T cell receptor beta chain described here comes from a study of human T cells and chemical hapten exposure. Study in general: Weekly administration of diphenylcyclopropenone to the scalp of patients continued throughout the approximately 23-week study.

TCRdb called the RACE reads again in MiXCR, with one record for every CDR3 protein. The sample shows about 350,000 distinct CDR3 sequences, 5.5% of them seen only once. Time point indicated: pre-sensitization, week 0. Treatment of the sample: therapeutic diphenylcyclopropenone sensitization with weekly scalp DPC. Sample donors consisted of patients with alopecia, aged 18 to 70 years, who were suitable for DPC. V lost 1 base and J lost 0, with 16 bases in between. Germline assignment: CDR1 SGHTA and CDR2 FQGNSA. CDR3 length: 18 residues. Details on this clonotype: The antigen remains undetermined.

Study results and caveats: The number of TCRs over 1 in 1000 frequency stayed unchanged after DPC. Significantly greater numbers of large CDR3 similarity clusters came from expanded TCRs than from controls.

The source of this sequence is a young woman with alopecia areata. Some clones in this sample may be carry-over from other donors' samples. The sequences come from whole blood, collected in connection with sensitization to the hapten diphenylcyclopropenone (DPC). J is TRBJ1-5 and V is TRBV7-2, with unresolved D. CDR3: CASSLDSVASDSNQPQHF. The CDR3 bases are TGTGCCAGCAGCTTAGATTCGGTTGCGTCCGATAGCAATCAGCCCCAGCATTTT.